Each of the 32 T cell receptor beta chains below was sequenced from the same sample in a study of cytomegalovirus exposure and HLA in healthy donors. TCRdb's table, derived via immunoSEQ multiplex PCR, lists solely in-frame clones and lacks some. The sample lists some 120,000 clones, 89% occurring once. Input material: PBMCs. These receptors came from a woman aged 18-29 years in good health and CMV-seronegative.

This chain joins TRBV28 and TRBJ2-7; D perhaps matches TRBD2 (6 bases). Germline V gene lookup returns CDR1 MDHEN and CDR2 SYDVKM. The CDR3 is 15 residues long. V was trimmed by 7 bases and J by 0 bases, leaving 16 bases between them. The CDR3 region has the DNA TGTGCCAGCAATACCGGGGGACTTAGCTCCTACGAGCAGTACGTC. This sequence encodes CASNTGGLSSYEQYV.

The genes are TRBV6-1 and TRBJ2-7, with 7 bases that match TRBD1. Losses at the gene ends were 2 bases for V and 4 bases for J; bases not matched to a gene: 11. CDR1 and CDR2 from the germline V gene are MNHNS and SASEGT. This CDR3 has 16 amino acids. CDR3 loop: CASSESRTGRRYEQYF. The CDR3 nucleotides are TGTGCCAGCAGTGAATCGAGGACAGGAAGGAGGTACGAGCAGTACTTC.

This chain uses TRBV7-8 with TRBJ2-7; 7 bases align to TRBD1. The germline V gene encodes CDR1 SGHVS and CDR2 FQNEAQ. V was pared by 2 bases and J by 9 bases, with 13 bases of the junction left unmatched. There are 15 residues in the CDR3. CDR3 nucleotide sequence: TGTGCCAGCAGCTTAAGAACAGGGGACAATTCAATGCAGTACGTC. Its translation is CASSLRTGDNSMQYV.

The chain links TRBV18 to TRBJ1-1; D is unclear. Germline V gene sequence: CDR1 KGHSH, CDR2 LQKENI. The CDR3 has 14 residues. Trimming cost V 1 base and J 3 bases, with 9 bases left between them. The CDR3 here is CASSPQGEDTEAFF. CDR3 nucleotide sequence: TGTGCCAGCTCACCACAGGGAGAGGACACTGAAGCTTTCTTT.

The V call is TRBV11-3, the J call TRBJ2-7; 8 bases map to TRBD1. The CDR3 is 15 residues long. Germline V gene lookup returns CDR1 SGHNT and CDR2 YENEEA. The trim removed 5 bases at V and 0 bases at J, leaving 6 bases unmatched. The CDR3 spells CASSPGTGLSYEQYF. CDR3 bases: TGTGCCAGCAGCCCTGGGACAGGACTCTCCTACGAGCAGTACTTC. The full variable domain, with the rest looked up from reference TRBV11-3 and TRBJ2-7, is EAGVVQSPRYKIIEKKQPVAFWCNPISGHNTLYWYLQNLGQGPELLIRYENEEAVDDSQLPKDRFSAERLKGVDSTLKIQPAELGDSAVYLCASSPGTGLSYEQYFGPGTRLTVT.

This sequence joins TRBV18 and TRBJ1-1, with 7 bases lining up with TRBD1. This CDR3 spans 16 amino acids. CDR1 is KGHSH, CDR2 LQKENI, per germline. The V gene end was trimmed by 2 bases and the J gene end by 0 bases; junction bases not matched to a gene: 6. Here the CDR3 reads CASSPGQGGLNTEAFF. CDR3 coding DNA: TGTGCCAGCTCACCAGGGCAGGGGGGATTGAACACTGAAGCTTTCTTT.

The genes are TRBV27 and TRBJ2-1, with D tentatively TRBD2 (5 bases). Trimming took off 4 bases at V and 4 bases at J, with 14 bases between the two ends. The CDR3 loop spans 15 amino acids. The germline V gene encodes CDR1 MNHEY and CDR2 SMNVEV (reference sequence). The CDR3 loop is CASSSNHEGYNEQFF. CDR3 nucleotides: TGTGCCAGCAGTTCGAACCACGAGGGATACAATGAGCAGTTCTTC.

The CDR3 DNA follows: TGTGCCACCAGCAGAGTGGGACAGGGTAGATGGAGGGGCTACACCTTC. Amino acid sequence: CATSRVGQGRWRGYTF. This rearrangement joins TRBV15 to TRBJ1-2; the match to TRBD1 covers 9 bases. J gave up 8 bases and V 1 base, and 11 bases lay outside the gene matches. CDR3 length equals 16 residues. Looked up from germline, CDR1 is LNHNV and CDR2 is YYDKDF (reference sequence).

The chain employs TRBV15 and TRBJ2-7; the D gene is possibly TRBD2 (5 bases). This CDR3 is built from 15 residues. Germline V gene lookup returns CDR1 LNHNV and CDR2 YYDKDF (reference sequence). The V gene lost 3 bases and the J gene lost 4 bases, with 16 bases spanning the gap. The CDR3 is CATSSRAGLGYEQYV. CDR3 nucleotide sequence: TGTGCCACCAGCAGTAGGGCGGGCCTCGGGTACGAGCAGTACGTC.

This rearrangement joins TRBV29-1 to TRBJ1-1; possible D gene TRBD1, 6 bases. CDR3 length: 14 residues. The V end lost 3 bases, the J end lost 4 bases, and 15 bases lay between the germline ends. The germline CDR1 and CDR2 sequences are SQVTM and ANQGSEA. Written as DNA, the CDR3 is TGCAGCGTTGACGGGGGGGGCTGGGCCACTGAAGCTTTCTTT. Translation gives CSVDGGGWATEAFF.

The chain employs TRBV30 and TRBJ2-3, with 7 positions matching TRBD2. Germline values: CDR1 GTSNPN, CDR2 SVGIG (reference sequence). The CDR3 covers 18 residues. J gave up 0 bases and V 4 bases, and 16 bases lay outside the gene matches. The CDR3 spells CAWTRWGGPILSTDTQYF. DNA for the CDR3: TGTGCCTGGACCAGGTGGGGAGGGCCCATCCTCAGCACAGATACGCAGTATTTT. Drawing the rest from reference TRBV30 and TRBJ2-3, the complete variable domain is SQTIHQWPATLVQPVGSPLSLECTVEGTSNPNLYWYRQAAGRGLQLLFYSVGIGQISSEVPQNLSASRPQDRQFILSSKKLLLSDSGFYLCAWTRWGGPILSTDTQYFGPGTRLTVL.

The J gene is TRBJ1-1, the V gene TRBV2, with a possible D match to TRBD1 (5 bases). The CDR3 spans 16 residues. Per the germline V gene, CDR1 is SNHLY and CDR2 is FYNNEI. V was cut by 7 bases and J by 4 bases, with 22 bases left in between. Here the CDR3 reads CASTKSAGREGTEAFF. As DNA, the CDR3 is TGTGCCAGCACGAAGAGCGCAGGGAGGGAGGGCACTGAAGCTTTCTTT.

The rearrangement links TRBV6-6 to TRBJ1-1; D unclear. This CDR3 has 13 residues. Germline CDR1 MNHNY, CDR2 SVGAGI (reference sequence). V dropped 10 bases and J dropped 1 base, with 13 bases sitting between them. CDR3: CATSGRTNTEAFF. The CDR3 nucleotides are TGTGCCACCTCGGGGAGGACGAACACTGAAGCTTTCTTT.

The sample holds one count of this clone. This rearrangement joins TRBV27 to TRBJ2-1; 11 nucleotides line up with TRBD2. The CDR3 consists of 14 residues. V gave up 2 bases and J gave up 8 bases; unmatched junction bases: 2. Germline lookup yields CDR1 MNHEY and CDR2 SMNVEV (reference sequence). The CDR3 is CASSLGLAGYEQFF. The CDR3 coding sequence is TGTGCCAGCAGTTTAGGACTAGCGGGTTATGAGCAGTTCTTC.

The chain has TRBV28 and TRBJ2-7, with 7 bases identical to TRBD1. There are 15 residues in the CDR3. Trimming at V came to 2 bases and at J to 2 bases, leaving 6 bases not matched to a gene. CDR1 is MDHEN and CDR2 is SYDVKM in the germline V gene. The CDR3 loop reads CASSLGTEKPYEQYF. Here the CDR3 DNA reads TGTGCCAGCAGTTTAGGGACAGAAAAACCCTACGAGCAGTACTTC.

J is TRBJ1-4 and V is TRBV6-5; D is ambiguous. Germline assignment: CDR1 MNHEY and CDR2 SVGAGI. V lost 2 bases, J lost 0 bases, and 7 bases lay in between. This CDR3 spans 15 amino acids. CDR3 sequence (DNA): TGTGCCAGCAGTTACCAACCAGCAACTAATGAAAAACTGTTTTTT. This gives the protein CASSYQPATNEKLFF.

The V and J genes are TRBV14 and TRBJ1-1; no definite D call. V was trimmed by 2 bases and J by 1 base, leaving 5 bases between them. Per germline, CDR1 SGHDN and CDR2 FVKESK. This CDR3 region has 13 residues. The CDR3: CASSQSQNTEAFF. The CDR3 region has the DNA TGTGCCAGCAGCCAATCCCAGAACACTGAAGCTTTCTTT.

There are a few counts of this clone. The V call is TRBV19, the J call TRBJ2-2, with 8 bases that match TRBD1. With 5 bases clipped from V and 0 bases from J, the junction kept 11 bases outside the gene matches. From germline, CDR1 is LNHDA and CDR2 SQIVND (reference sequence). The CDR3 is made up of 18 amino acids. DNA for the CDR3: TGTGCCAGTAGTCCGACCGGACAGGGCCCAGCGAACACCGGGGAGCTGTTTTTT. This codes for CASSPTGQGPANTGELFF.

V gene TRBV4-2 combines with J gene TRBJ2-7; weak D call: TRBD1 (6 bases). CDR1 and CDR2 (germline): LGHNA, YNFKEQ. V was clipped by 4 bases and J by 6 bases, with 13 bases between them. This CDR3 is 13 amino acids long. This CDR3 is CASSLTPTGEQYF. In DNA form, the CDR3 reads TGTGCCAGCAGCCTAACCCCGACAGGCGAGCAGTACTTC.

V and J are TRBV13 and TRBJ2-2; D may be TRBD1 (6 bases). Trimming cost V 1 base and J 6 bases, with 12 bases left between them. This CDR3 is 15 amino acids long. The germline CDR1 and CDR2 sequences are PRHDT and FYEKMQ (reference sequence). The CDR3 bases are TGTGCCAGCAGCTTAGTTCCCGGGACATCCGGGGAGCTGTTTTTT. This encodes CASSLVPGTSGELFF.

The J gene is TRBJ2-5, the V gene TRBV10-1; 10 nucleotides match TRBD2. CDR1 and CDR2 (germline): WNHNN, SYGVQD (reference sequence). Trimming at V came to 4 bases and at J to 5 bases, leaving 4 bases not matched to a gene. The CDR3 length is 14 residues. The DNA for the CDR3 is TGCGCCAGCAGTGGGACTAGCGGTTCGGAGACCCAGTACTTC. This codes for CASSGTSGSETQYF.

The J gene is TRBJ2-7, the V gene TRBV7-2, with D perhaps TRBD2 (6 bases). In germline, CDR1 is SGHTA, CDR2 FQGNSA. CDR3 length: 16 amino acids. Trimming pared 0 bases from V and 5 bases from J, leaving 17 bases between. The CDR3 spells CASSLALKAGLDEQYF. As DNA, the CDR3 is TGTGCCAGCAGCTTAGCGTTGAAAGCGGGTTTGGACGAGCAGTACTTC.

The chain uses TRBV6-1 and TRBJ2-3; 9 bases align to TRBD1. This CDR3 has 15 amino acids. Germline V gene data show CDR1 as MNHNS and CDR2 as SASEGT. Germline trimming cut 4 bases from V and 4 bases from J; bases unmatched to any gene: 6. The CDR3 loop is CASSARTGVSDTQYF. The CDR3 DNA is TGTGCCAGCAGTGCTAGGACAGGGGTGTCAGATACGCAGTATTTT.

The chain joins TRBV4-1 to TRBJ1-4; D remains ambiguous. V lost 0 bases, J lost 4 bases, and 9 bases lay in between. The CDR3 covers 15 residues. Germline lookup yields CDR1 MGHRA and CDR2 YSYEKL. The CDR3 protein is CASSQDFPFNEKLFF. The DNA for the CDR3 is TGCGCCAGCAGCCAAGATTTTCCCTTTAATGAAAAACTGTTTTTT.

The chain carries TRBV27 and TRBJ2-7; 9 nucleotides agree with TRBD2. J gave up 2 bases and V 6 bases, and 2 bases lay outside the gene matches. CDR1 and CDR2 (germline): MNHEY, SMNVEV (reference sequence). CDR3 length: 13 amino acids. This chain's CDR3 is CASRAGGPYEQYF. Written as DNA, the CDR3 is TGTGCCAGCAGAGCGGGAGGCCCCTACGAGCAGTACTTC.

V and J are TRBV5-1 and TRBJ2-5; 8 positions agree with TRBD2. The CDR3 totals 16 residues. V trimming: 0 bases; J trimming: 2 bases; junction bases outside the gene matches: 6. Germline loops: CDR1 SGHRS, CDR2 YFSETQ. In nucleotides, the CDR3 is TGCGCCAGCAGCTTGGGAGCGGGGGCGCCGCAAGAGACCCAGTACTTC. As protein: CASSLGAGAPQETQYF.

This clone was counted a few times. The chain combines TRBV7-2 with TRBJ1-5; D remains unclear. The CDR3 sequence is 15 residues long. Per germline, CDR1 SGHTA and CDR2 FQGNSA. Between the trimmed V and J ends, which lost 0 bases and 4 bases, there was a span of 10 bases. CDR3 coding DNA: TGTGCCAGCAGCTTAGCGCACGGGAATAATCAGCCCCAGCATTTT. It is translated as CASSLAHGNNQPQHF.

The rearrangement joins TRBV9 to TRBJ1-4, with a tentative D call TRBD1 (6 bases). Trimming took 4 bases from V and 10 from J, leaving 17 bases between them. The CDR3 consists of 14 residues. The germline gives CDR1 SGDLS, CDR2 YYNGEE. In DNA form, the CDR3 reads TGTGCCAGCAGCACACGACAGGACCCAGTAAAACTGTTTTTT. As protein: CASSTRQDPVKLFF.

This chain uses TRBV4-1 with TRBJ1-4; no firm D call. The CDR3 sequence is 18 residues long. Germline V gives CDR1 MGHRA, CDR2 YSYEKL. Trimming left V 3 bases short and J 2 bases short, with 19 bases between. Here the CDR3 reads CASSHVERRLSTNEKLFF. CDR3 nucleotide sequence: TGCGCCAGCAGCCACGTGGAGAGAAGACTGTCCACTAATGAAAAACTGTTTTTT.

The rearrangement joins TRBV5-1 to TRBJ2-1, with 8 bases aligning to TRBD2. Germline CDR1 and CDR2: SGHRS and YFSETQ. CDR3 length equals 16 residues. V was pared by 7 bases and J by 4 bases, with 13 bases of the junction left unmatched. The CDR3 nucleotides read TGCGCCAGCGGAAAGACTCTAGCGGGCCCATACAATGAGCAGTTCTTC. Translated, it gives CASGKTLAGPYNEQFF.

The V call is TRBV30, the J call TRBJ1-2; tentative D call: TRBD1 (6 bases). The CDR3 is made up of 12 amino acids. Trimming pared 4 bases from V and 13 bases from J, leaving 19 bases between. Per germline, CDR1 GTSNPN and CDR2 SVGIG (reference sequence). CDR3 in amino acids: CAWNLHEGGITF. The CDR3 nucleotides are TGTGCCTGGAACCTCCACGAGGGGGGGATCACCTTC.

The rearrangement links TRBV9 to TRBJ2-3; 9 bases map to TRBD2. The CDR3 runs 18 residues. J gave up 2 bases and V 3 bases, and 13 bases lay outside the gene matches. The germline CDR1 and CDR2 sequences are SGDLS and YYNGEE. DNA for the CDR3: TGTGCCAGCAGCGAGAGAATCGGGGCTAGCGGGAACACAGATACGCAGTATTTT. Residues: CASSERIGASGNTDTQYF. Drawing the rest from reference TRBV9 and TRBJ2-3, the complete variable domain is DSGVTQTPKHLITATGQRVTLRCSPRSGDLSVYWYQQSLDQGLQFLIQYYNGEERAKGNILERFSAQQFPDLHSELNLSSLELGDSALYFCASSERIGASGNTDTQYFGPGTRLTVL.